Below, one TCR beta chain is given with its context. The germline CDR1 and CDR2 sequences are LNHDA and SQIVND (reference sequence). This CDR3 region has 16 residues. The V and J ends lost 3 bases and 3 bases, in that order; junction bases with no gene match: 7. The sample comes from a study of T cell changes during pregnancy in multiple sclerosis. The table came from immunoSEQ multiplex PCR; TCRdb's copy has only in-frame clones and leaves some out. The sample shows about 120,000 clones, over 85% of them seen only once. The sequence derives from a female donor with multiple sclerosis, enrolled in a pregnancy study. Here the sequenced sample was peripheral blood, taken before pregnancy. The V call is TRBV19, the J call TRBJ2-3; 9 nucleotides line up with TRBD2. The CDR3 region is CASSIGVAGATDTQYF. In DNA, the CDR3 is TGTGCCAGTAGTATCGGAGTAGCGGGAGCGACAGATACGCAGTATTTT. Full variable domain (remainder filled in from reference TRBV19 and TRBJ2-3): DGGITQSPKYLFRKEGQNVTLSCEQNLNHDAMYWYRQDPGQGLRLIYYSQIVNDFQKGDIAEGYSVSREKKESFPLTVTSAQKNPTAFYLCASSIGVAGATDTQYFGPGTRLTVL.